One sample yielded the 28 T cell receptor beta chains listed below, sequenced in a study of OX40 agonist ivuxolimab in advanced cancers. Data came from immunoSEQ multiplex PCR; TCRdb stores just in-frame clones and leaves some out. Of about 110,000 clones in the sample, less than 95% were seen once. The input for sequencing was CD4+ or CD8+ T cells sorted from blood, taken in a trial of the OX40 agonist ivuxolimab. These receptors were obtained from an adult with an advanced solid tumor such as melanoma, head and neck, liver or kidney cancer.

The V call is TRBV28, the J call TRBJ2-7; D possibly matches TRBD1 or TRBD2 (5 bases each). Germline CDR1 MDHEN, CDR2 SYDVKM. The CDR3 length is 14 residues. V dropped 7 bases and J dropped 3 bases, with 16 bases sitting between them. CDR3 sequence: CASTEGGTFYEQYF. DNA for the CDR3: TGTGCCAGCACCGAAGGTGGGACCTTCTACGAGCAGTACTTC. The full variable domain, its missing parts supplied by reference TRBV28 and TRBJ2-7, is DVKVTQSSRYLVKRTGEKVFLECVQDMDHENMFWYRQDPGLGLRLIYFSYDVKMKEKGDIPEGYSVSREKKERFSLILESASTNQTSMYLCASTEGGTFYEQYFGPGTRLTVT.

V is TRBV6-5 and J is TRBJ2-6, with D perhaps matching TRBD1 (6 bases). The germline CDR1 and CDR2 sequences are MNHEY and SVGAGI. The length of the CDR3 is 15 residues. Trimming took off 6 bases at V and 0 bases at J, with 9 bases between the two ends. CDR3 sequence reads: CASRMDSSGANVLTF. CDR3 DNA: TGTGCCAGCAGAATGGACAGCTCTGGGGCCAACGTCCTGACTTTC.

The gene calls are TRBV10-3 and TRBJ2-3; 9 nucleotides line up with TRBD2. The germline CDR1 and CDR2 sequences are ENHRY and SYGVKD. The CDR3 runs to 16 residues. V shed 8 bases and J 0 bases; nucleotides not matched to a gene: 9. CDR3 region: CAIGERGATSTDTQYF. As DNA, the CDR3 is TGTGCCATCGGGGAGCGGGGGGCCACTAGCACAGATACGCAGTATTTT.

The CDR3 here is CASSLGQSTDTQYF. In nucleotides, the CDR3 is TGTGCCAGCAGCTTAGGACAGAGCACAGATACGCAGTATTTT. This chain connects TRBV7-2 to TRBJ2-3; tentatively, D is TRBD1 (5 bases). The V gene's germline CDR1 is SGHTA and CDR2 FQGNSA. The ends were cut back, 1 base at V and 0 bases at J, with 5 bases in the middle. The CDR3 is 14 residues long.

V gene TRBV30 combines with J gene TRBJ1-3, with unresolved D. This CDR3 has 11 residues. Germline V gene data show CDR1 as GTSNPN and CDR2 as SVGIG (reference sequence). Trimming pared 5 bases from V and 2 bases from J, leaving 4 bases between. This chain's CDR3 is CAWGAGNTIYF. The DNA of the CDR3 is TGTGCCTGGGGCGCTGGAAACACCATATATTTT. The whole variable domain, filled in from reference TRBV30 and TRBJ1-3, reads SQTIHQWPATLVQPVGSPLSLECTVEGTSNPNLYWYRQAAGRGLQLLFYSVGIGQISSEVPQNLSASRPQDRQFILSSKKLLLSDSGFYLCAWGAGNTIYFGEGSWLTVV.

The chain recombines TRBV18 with TRBJ2-3; 8 nucleotides line up with TRBD2. CDR1 is KGHSH, CDR2 LQKENI, per germline. The V and J ends lost 4 bases and 5 bases, in that order; junction bases with no gene match: 5. CDR3 length: 14 amino acids. CDR3 region: CASSRSGGRDTQYF. The CDR3 region has the DNA TGTGCCAGCTCACGGAGCGGGGGCCGAGATACGCAGTATTTT.

This chain connects TRBV5-5 to TRBJ1-3; TRBD1 is a possible D gene (6 bases). CDR1 and CDR2 from the germline V gene are SGHKS and YYEKEE (reference sequence). Trimming removed 6 bases from V and 0 bases from J, with 16 bases in between. The CDR3 has 16 amino acids. CDR3 sequence: CASTSGQLFSGNTIYF. The CDR3 nucleotides are TGTGCCAGCACATCCGGACAGCTATTCTCTGGAAACACCATATATTTT.

V is TRBV6-5 and J is TRBJ1-1; D uncertain. Germline assignment: CDR1 MNHEY and CDR2 SVGAGI. This CDR3 spans 13 amino acids. The V end was cut by 4 bases, the J end by 11 bases, with 17 bases between. CDR3 loop: CASSSQTGSKAFF. CDR3 nucleotides: TGTGCCAGCAGTTCCCAAACGGGGTCCAAGGCTTTCTTT.

This clone occurred once. The genes are TRBV7-8 and TRBJ2-3; 7 nucleotides align to TRBD2. Trimming took 5 bases from V and 4 from J; bases not matched to a gene: 12. This CDR3 spans 16 amino acids. Germline V gene sequence: CDR1 SGHVS, CDR2 FQNEAQ. The CDR3 region is CASSLGTRGGSDTQYF. For the CDR3, the DNA is TGTGCCAGCAGCCTGGGGACCCGGGGAGGGTCAGATACGCAGTATTTT.

The V and J genes are TRBV5-1 and TRBJ2-3; D might be TRBD2 (5 bases). There are 15 residues in the CDR3. The V gene's germline CDR1 is SGHRS and CDR2 YFSETQ. V lost 2 bases to trimming and J lost 2 bases, with 12 bases between them. For the CDR3, the DNA is TGCGCCAGCAGCTTCGCGGCGGGTACCACAGATACGCAGTATTTT. The encoded protein is CASSFAAGTTDTQYF.

The gene calls are TRBV7-9 and TRBJ2-1; no clear D gene. V lost 1 base to trimming and J lost 0 bases, with 7 bases between them. The CDR3 runs 15 residues. Per the germline V gene, CDR1 is SEHNR and CDR2 is FQNEAQ (reference sequence). As DNA, the CDR3 is TGTGCCAGCAGCTTAGTGCCCAGCTCCTACAATGAGCAGTTCTTC. This gives the protein CASSLVPSSYNEQFF.

The rearrangement links TRBV18 to TRBJ1-2; 10 bases are a match to TRBD1. CDR1 and CDR2 from the germline V gene are KGHSH and LQKENI. After removal of 6 bases from V and 6 bases from J, the junction contained 10 bases not matched to a gene. The CDR3 sequence is 15 residues long. CDR3 residues: CASSLGTGELNGYTF. Written as DNA, the CDR3 is TGTGCCAGCTCCCTAGGGACAGGGGAGCTGAATGGCTACACCTTC. Full variable domain (remainder filled in from reference TRBV18 and TRBJ1-2): NAGVMQNPRHLVRRRGQEARLRCSPMKGHSHVYWYRQLPEEGLKFMVYLQKENIIDESGMPKERFSAEFPKEGPSILRIQQVVRGDSAAYFCASSLGTGELNGYTFGSGTRLTVV.

The gene calls are TRBV7-2 and TRBJ2-1; 9 nucleotides agree with TRBD2. The germline CDR1 and CDR2 sequences are SGHTA and FQGNSA. The V gene end was trimmed by 5 bases and the J gene end by 3 bases; junction bases not matched to a gene: 5. The CDR3 consists of 15 residues. For the CDR3, the DNA is TGTGCCAGCAGCGCTCTAGCGGGGATCTACAATGAGCAGTTCTTC. Protein product: CASSALAGIYNEQFF.

The chain uses TRBV18 and TRBJ2-3, with no clear D. Trimming took 3 bases from V and 6 from J, leaving 10 bases between them. This CDR3 spans 13 amino acids. Germline values: CDR1 KGHSH, CDR2 LQKENI. In nucleotides, the CDR3 is TGTGCCAGCTCACCTCTTCAAGTGGATACGCAGTATTTT. Translating it yields CASSPLQVDTQYF.

V and J are TRBV5-4 and TRBJ1-1; D is ambiguous. The ends were cut back, 0 bases at V and 0 bases at J, with 9 bases in the middle. Germline-derived CDR1 and CDR2 are SGHNT and YYREEE (reference sequence). CDR3 length: 15 residues. In DNA, the CDR3 is TGTGCCAGCAGCTTGGGGGCAGGCCTGAACACTGAAGCTTTCTTT. Residues: CASSLGAGLNTEAFF.

The sample holds a few counts of this clone. The V gene is TRBV5-5, the J gene TRBJ2-3, with D perhaps TRBD1 (5 bases). Trimming took 4 bases from V and 2 from J, leaving 11 bases between them. The CDR3 sequence is 14 residues long. The V gene's germline CDR1 is SGHKS and CDR2 YYEKEE (reference sequence). CDR3 amino acids: CASSLDSYTDTQYF. CDR3 DNA sequence: TGTGCCAGCAGCCTTGACAGCTACACAGATACGCAGTATTTT.

CDR3 region: CASSPRLAGGETQYF. CDR3 bases: TGTGCCAGCAGCCCCCGACTAGCGGGGGGGGAGACCCAGTACTTC. The genes are TRBV7-2 and TRBJ2-5; 14 bases line up with TRBD2. Germline V gene data show CDR1 as SGHTA and CDR2 as FQGNSA. The junction had 4 bases not matched to a gene; V was cut back by 5 bases and J by 5 bases. The CDR3 totals 15 residues. The full variable domain, in which reference TRBV7-2 and TRBJ2-5 provide the parts outside the CDR3, is GAGVSQSPSNKVTEKGKDVELRCDPISGHTALYWYRQSLGQGLEFLIYFQGNSAPDKSGLPSDRFSAERTGGSVSTLTIQRTQQEDSAVYLCASSPRLAGGETQYFGPGTRLLVL.

The gene calls are TRBV12-5 and TRBJ2-1; 8 bases are a match to TRBD1. V was pared by 10 bases and J by 8 bases, with 13 bases of the junction left unmatched. This CDR3 contains 14 residues. Germline loops: CDR1 LGHNT, CDR2 FRNRAP. The CDR3 spells CAIEQDRGGHEQFF. CDR3 coding DNA: TGTGCTATAGAGCAAGACAGGGGTGGTCATGAGCAGTTCTTC. The whole variable domain, filled in from reference TRBV12-5 and TRBJ2-1, reads DARVTQTPRHKVTEMGQEVTMRCQPILGHNTVFWYRQTMMQGLELLAYFRNRAPLDDSGMPKDRFSAEMPDATLATLKIQPSEPRDSAVYFCAIEQDRGGHEQFFGPGTRLTVL.

The chain combines TRBV11-2 with TRBJ1-1; no clear D gene. The CDR3 sequence is 18 residues long. Per germline, CDR1 SGHAT and CDR2 FQNNGV. Trimming pared 4 bases from V and 6 bases from J, leaving 27 bases between. The CDR3 reads CASSSNARALRRGSEAFF. For the CDR3, the DNA is TGTGCCAGCAGCTCTAACGCTCGGGCCTTACGGCGAGGTTCTGAAGCTTTCTTT.

The V call is TRBV5-6, the J call TRBJ2-7; no reliable D call. Germline assignment: CDR1 SGHDT and CDR2 YYEEEE. V lost 6 bases to trimming and J lost 1 base, with 11 bases between them. CDR3 length: 13 residues. The CDR3 protein is CASNKDVSYEQYF. In nucleotides, the CDR3 is TGTGCCAGCAACAAGGACGTATCCTACGAGCAGTACTTC. The full variable domain, its missing parts supplied by reference TRBV5-6 and TRBJ2-7, is DAGVTQSPTHLIKTRGQQVTLRCSPKSGHDTVSWYQQALGQGPQFIFQYYEEEERQRGNFPDRFSGHQFPNYSSELNVNALLLGDSALYLCASNKDVSYEQYFGPGTRLTVT.

This clone has a single count. The rearrangement links TRBV19 to TRBJ1-5, with a tentative D call TRBD1 (5 bases). V was clipped by 7 bases and J by 2 bases, with 18 bases between them. The germline gives CDR1 LNHDA, CDR2 SQIVND (reference sequence). This CDR3 region has 16 residues. The CDR3 bases are TGTGCCAGTATCGATTGGGGGGGAGAGGGCAATCAGCCCCAGCATTTT. This translates into CASIDWGGEGNQPQHF.

The chain is built from TRBV11-2 and TRBJ2-3; tentative D call: TRBD1 (6 bases). Deletions cut 4 bases from V and 1 base from J, with 9 bases between. Germline CDR1 is SGHAT and CDR2 is FQNNGV. CDR3 length equals 14 residues. CDR3 coding DNA: TGTGCCAGCAGCTGGGGGCAGGGCACAGATACGCAGTATTTT. It is translated as CASSWGQGTDTQYF.

This clone was counted once. The chain carries TRBV6-5 and TRBJ2-1; D is ambiguous. The V end was cut by 6 bases, the J end by 7 bases, with 13 bases between. CDR1 is MNHEY, CDR2 SVGAGI, per germline. This CDR3 contains 13 residues. The CDR3 sequence: CASRLGVRNEQFF. CDR3 bases: TGTGCCAGCAGACTTGGGGTTAGAAATGAGCAGTTCTTC.

The chain employs TRBV28 and TRBJ2-1; the D gene is possibly TRBD2 (6 bases). In germline, CDR1 is MDHEN, CDR2 SYDVKM. Trimming stripped 10 bases from V and 0 bases from J, with 16 bases between. This CDR3 comprises 15 residues. The CDR3 sequence is CATTVGGISYNEQFF. As DNA, the CDR3 is TGTGCCACCACGGTTGGGGGGATCTCCTACAATGAGCAGTTCTTC.

This clone has a single count. The chain has TRBV7-9 and TRBJ2-3; 7 nucleotides agree with TRBD1. V was pared by 4 bases and J by 3 bases, with 10 bases of the junction left unmatched. The germline V gene has CDR1 SEHNR and CDR2 FQNEAQ (reference sequence). The CDR3 is 16 amino acids. This CDR3 is CASSSTGAGRTDTQYF. CDR3 coding DNA: TGTGCCAGCAGCTCTACAGGGGCTGGTCGGACAGATACGCAGTATTTT.

The rearrangement links TRBV5-8 to TRBJ1-5; D is possibly TRBD1 (6 bases). The CDR3 sequence is 16 residues long. CDR1 and CDR2 from the germline V gene are SGHTS and YDEGEE. V gave up 0 bases and J gave up 7 bases, with 17 bases separating them. This CDR3 is CASSLDQGLGGQPQHF. The CDR3 DNA reads TGTGCCAGCAGCTTGGATCAGGGGCTGGGAGGACAGCCCCAGCATTTT.

The chain has TRBV30 and TRBJ1-4; D not resolved. The germline V and J ends were trimmed by 4 bases and 3 bases, with 9 bases remaining between them. The germline CDR1 and CDR2 sequences are GTSNPN and SVGIG (reference sequence). This CDR3 is built from 13 residues. The CDR3 sequence: CAWTPQPNEKLFF. The DNA of the CDR3 is TGTGCCTGGACCCCCCAGCCTAATGAAAAACTGTTTTTT.

This chain joins TRBV5-4 and TRBJ1-2; D uncertain. CDR1 SGHNT and CDR2 YYREEE come from the germline V gene (reference sequence). This CDR3 comprises 13 residues. Trimming cost V 0 bases and J 2 bases, with 5 bases left between them. CDR3 in amino acids: CASSLDMNYGYTF. The CDR3 region has the DNA TGTGCCAGCAGCTTGGACATGAACTATGGCTACACCTTC.